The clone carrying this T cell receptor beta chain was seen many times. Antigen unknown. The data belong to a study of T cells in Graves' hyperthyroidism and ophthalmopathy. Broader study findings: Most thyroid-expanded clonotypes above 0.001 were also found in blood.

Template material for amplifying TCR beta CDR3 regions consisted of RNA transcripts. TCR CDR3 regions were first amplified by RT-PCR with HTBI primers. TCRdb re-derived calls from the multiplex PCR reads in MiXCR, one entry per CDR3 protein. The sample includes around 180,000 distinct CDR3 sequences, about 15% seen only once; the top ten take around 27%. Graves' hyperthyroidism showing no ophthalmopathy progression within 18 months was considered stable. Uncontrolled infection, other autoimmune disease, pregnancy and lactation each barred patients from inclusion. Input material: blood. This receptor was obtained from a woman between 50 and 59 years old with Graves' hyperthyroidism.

DNA of the CDR3: TGTGCCAGCAGCCTGGCGGGGGTGAACACTGAAGCTTTCTTT. This codes for CASSLAGVNTEAFF. The chain links TRBV11-2 to TRBJ1-1; a weak D match, TRBD1 (5 bases). CDR3 length equals 14 residues. Per germline, CDR1 SGHAT and CDR2 FQNNGV. Trimming pared 5 bases from V and 0 bases from J, leaving 10 bases between.